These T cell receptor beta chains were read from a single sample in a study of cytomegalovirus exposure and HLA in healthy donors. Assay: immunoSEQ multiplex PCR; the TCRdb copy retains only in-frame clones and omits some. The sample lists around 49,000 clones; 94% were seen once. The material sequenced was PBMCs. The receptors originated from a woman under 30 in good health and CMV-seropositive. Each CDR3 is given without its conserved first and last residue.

ASSAGTSGINEQF	13	TRBV7-9
ASSFQRQGAYEQY	13	TRBV28
ASSSYYPSTGDGGYT	15	TRBV27
ASSLGLGRTGELF	13	TRBV5-1
ASSVGLGRSEQF	12	TRBV9
ASSLFGLAGGGETQY	15	TRBV27
ASSQDLGELWSYNEQF	16	TRBV4-2
ASSIGVAGVAETQY	14	TRBV19
SVEGMTSGDYNEQF	14	TRBV29-1
ASSLAGGYTDTQY	13	TRBV7-6
ASSSLTSGRYTDTQY	15	TRBV28
ASSSLGVAGHEQF	13	TRBV11-3
ASSLALGTGVYEQY	14	TRBV5-6
ASSVTGQGTSNTGELF	16	TRBV9
ASTTNNEQY	9	TRBV6-6
ASTQDRGRETQY	12	TRBV6-1
ASSSLPTLGVLT	12	TRBV27
ASSMRTREYEQY	12	TRBV19
ASGLGTGTGELF	12	TRBV12-5
ASSQFMGQGSGNTIY	15	TRBV16